These 7 T cell receptor beta chains were sequenced from one sample in a study of T cell responses to AZD1222 COVID-19 vaccine. Measured with immunoSEQ multiplex PCR; TCRdb has only the in-frame clones, and not every one. The repertoire holds 95,000 to 150,000 clones, with approximately 90% as singletons. The sample here was peripheral blood, taken on day 0 of AZD1222 vaccination. The source of these receptors is an adult in good health.

The chain links TRBV10-3 to TRBJ1-2; the D gene is possibly TRBD1 (5 bases). Germline V gene lookup returns CDR1 ENHRY and CDR2 SYGVKD. Trimming took off 4 bases at V and 6 bases at J, with 9 bases between the two ends. The CDR3 has 12 residues. CDR3 amino acids: CAISALGDGYTF. The CDR3 nucleotides are TGTGCCATCAGTGCTTTGGGGGATGGCTACACCTTC.

DNA of the CDR3: TGTGCCAGCAGCCCAGCGGGAGGGTTTTACAATGAGCAGTTCTTC. Protein product: CASSPAGGFYNEQFF. This chain links TRBV27 with TRBJ2-1; the match to TRBD2 covers 10 bases. The CDR3 sequence is 15 residues long. Germline CDR1 is MNHEY and CDR2 is SMNVEV (reference sequence). V gave up 6 bases and J gave up 4 bases; unmatched junction bases: 6.

This clone was recorded once. The chain has TRBV4-2 and TRBJ1-1; D is possibly TRBD1 (5 bases). This CDR3 is 15 amino acids long. Germline values: CDR1 LGHNA, CDR2 YNFKEQ. Trimming stripped 4 bases from V and 6 bases from J, with 18 bases between. CDR3 sequence reads: CASSLRAGLGSEAFF. The CDR3 DNA follows: TGTGCCAGCAGCCTTCGGGCGGGGCTAGGATCTGAAGCTTTCTTT.

The CDR3 coding sequence is TGCGCCAGCAGCCAAGTTCCGGATATTTACGAGCAGTACTTC. Protein sequence: CASSQVPDIYEQYF. This chain joins TRBV4-1 and TRBJ2-7; no firm D call. Per germline, CDR1 MGHRA and CDR2 YSYEKL. CDR3 length: 14 amino acids. The V and J ends lost 1 base and 4 bases respectively, with 11 bases between them.

This clone appeared a single time. This sequence joins TRBV9 and TRBJ2-7; D is possibly TRBD2 (5 bases). This CDR3 contains 15 residues. CDR1 SGDLS and CDR2 YYNGEE come from the germline V gene. The V end was cut by 0 bases, the J end by 5 bases, with 15 bases between. CDR3 nucleotides: TGTGCCAGCAGCGTAGGGACTGCCTCCATTGACGAGCAGTACTTC. It is translated as CASSVGTASIDEQYF.

This chain joins TRBV12-5 and TRBJ2-5, with TRBD2 as a possible D gene (5 bases). Between the trimmed V and J ends, which lost 3 bases and 4 bases, there was a span of 6 bases. This CDR3 spans 12 amino acids. Germline CDR1 reads LGHNT; CDR2 reads FRNRAP. CDR3 DNA: TGTGCTAGTGGTTTCGCGGGAGAGACCCAGTACTTC. Protein sequence: CASGFAGETQYF.

The rearrangement joins TRBV5-6 to TRBJ1-6; maybe TRBD1 (6 bases). The CDR3 extends over 14 amino acids. Trimming pared 1 base from V and 8 bases from J, leaving 10 bases between. Germline V gives CDR1 SGHDT, CDR2 YYEEEE. The CDR3 sequence is CASSLYRDYSPLHF. CDR3 DNA: TGTGCCAGCAGCTTGTACAGGGATTATTCACCCCTCCACTTT.